This T cell receptor beta chain was sequenced for a study of memory CD4+ T cells and cytomegalovirus serostatus. Single viable CD3+CD4+CD8-CD45RO+ cells were sorted as the memory CD4+ T cells. The germline CDR1 and CDR2 sequences are GTSNPN and SVGIG (reference sequence). The CDR3 totals 13 residues. With 1 base removed from V and 9 bases from J, the gap between germline ends came to 15 bases. Clones were sequenced by immunoSEQ multiplex PCR, and TCRdb holds only the in-frame ones, with some missing. This table has about 57,000 clones, roughly 80% appearing once. This sequence was found in an adult in good health and CMV-seronegative. J is TRBJ1-2 and V is TRBV30; D remains ambiguous. The sequenced sample was memory CD4+ T cells from blood. The CDR3 bases are TGTGCCTGGAGTGGGGCCTCGACCAGGAGCTACACCTTC. Translated: CAWSGASTRSYTF.